This TCR beta chain was sequenced in a study of T cell repertoires in cytomegalovirus infection. Trimming pared 6 bases from V and 0 bases from J, leaving 8 bases between. This CDR3 contains 13 residues. Germline CDR1 reads MNHEY; CDR2 reads SMNVEV (reference sequence). Each CDR3 protein gets one entry after TCRdb re-called the reads with MiXCR. The table includes fewer than 200,000 distinct CDR3 sequences, over 13% detected once. At least ten counts were recorded for this clonotype. This receptor was taken from a human donor in good health (CMV status not recorded). Some clones in this sample may be carry-over from other donors' samples. The sample was PBMCs. The rearrangement uses TRBV27 and TRBJ1-2; D remains unclear. The CDR3 spells CASSPTANYGYTF. CDR3 sequence (DNA): TGTGCCAGCAGCCCCACGGCTAACTATGGCTACACCTTC.